The 27 T cell receptor beta chains presented below share a single source sample, sequenced in a study of T cells in Graves' hyperthyroidism and ophthalmopathy. The TCR beta CDR3 regions underwent amplification using RNA transcripts as the source. TCR CDR3 underwent first-round RT-PCR with the HTBI primer set. TCRdb reprocessed the multiplex PCR reads with MiXCR, giving one entry per CDR3 protein. This sample yields 600,000 to 700,000 distinct CDR3 sequences, of which roughly 14% are seen a single time; around 4.5% belongs to the top ten. Sequenced: blood. Every receptor here comes from a woman in her forties with Graves' ophthalmopathy.

This clonotype has at least ten counts. This chain connects TRBV25-1 to TRBJ2-2; D not certain. CDR3 length: 15 amino acids. CDR1 and CDR2 (germline): MGHDK, SYGVNS. Trimming took off 4 bases at V and 0 bases at J, with 9 bases between the two ends. The CDR3 spells CASSAPDANTGELFF. The CDR3 nucleotides are TGTGCCAGCAGTGCTCCGGATGCGAACACCGGGGAGCTGTTTTTT.

This rearrangement joins TRBV28 to TRBJ1-5; 9 bases fit TRBD1. After removal of 5 bases from V and 11 bases from J, the junction contained 4 bases not matched to a gene. From germline, CDR1 is MDHEN and CDR2 SYDVKM. The CDR3 loop spans 12 amino acids. The CDR3: CASSKRDRAQHF. Written as DNA, the CDR3 is TGTGCCAGCAGTAAAAGGGACAGGGCCCAGCATTTT.

Many counts were recorded for this clonotype. The chain uses TRBV30 and TRBJ2-7, with 9 bases lining up with TRBD2. The V gene's germline CDR1 is GTSNPN and CDR2 SVGIG (reference sequence). The CDR3 totals 14 residues. The V gene end was trimmed by 0 bases and the J gene end by 6 bases; junction bases not matched to a gene: 6. The CDR3 DNA reads TGTGCCTGGAGTGTGTTTAGCGGGAGTAGCGAGCAGTACTTC. Translation gives CAWSVFSGSSEQYF. Together with reference TRBV30 and TRBJ2-7, the CDR3 gives the full variable domain: SQTIHQWPATLVQPVGSPLSLECTVEGTSNPNLYWYRQAAGRGLQLLFYSVGIGQISSEVPQNLSASRPQDRQFILSSKKLLLSDSGFYLCAWSVFSGSSEQYFGPGTRLTVT.

This clonotype was counted ten times or more. V gene TRBV6-2 or TRBV6-3 combines with J gene TRBJ2-7, with TRBD1 identical over 7 bases. V dropped 0 bases and J dropped 2; count of bases not matched to a gene: 7. The CDR3 has 16 amino acids. Germline lookup yields CDR1 MNHEY and CDR2 SVGEGT. The CDR3 region is CASSYSYRDSTYEQYF. The CDR3 nucleotides read TGTGCCAGCAGTTACTCCTACCGGGACAGTACCTACGAGCAGTACTTC.

This clonotype occurred many times. The V call is TRBV10-3, the J call TRBJ1-5, with TRBD1 matching 8 bases. There are 18 residues in the CDR3. The V segment lost 0 bases and the J segment 3 bases; nucleotides outside the gene matches: 10. The germline V gene has CDR1 ENHRY and CDR2 SYGVKD. The DNA of the CDR3 is TGTGCCATCAGTGAGTCGTCTTTGACAGGGGATACCAATCAGCCCCAGCATTTT. It specifies CAISESSLTGDTNQPQHF.

This clonotype was recorded at least ten times. The J gene is TRBJ1-2, the V gene TRBV7-9; D call uncertain. The CDR3 is 11 residues long. The germline V gene has CDR1 SEHNR and CDR2 FQNEAQ (reference sequence). The V and J ends lost 7 bases and 8 bases respectively, with 11 bases between them. The CDR3 nucleotides are TGTGCCAGCACCGGGATTCTGGGCTACACCTTC. As protein: CASTGILGYTF.

This clonotype occurred many times. The chain recombines TRBV12-3 or TRBV12-4 with TRBJ2-7, with 10 positions matching TRBD2. CDR3 length: 15 amino acids. V dropped 1 base and J dropped 5; count of bases not matched to a gene: 5. In DNA form, the CDR3 reads TGTGCCAGCAGTTTAGGAGCGGGAGGGCCGAACGAGCAGTACTTC. Its translation is CASSLGAGGPNEQYF.

The chain couples TRBV6-1 to TRBJ2-5; D not certain. Germline V CDR1 and CDR2: MNHNS, SASEGT. This CDR3 has 14 residues. Trimming took 6 bases from V and 5 from J, leaving 16 bases between them. CDR3 sequence reads: CASSRASLQETQYF. The DNA of the CDR3 is TGTGCCAGCAGCCGGGCCTCCCTCCAGGAGACCCAGTACTTC.

This clonotype has a count of ten or more. The V gene is TRBV20-1, the J gene TRBJ2-5, with a weak D call TRBD2 (5 bases). V dropped 6 bases and J dropped 2 bases, with 16 bases sitting between them. The germline V gene encodes CDR1 DFQATT and CDR2 SNEGSKA (reference sequence). This CDR3 spans 14 amino acids. As DNA, the CDR3 is TGCAGTGCCTACCTGGGAGCGGAGCAAGAGACCCAGTACTTC. It is translated as CSAYLGAEQETQYF.

In this sample, this clonotype turned up many times. The chain couples TRBV20-1 to TRBJ2-2, with 8 positions matching TRBD1. Germline V lookup: CDR1 DFQATT, CDR2 SNEGSKA (reference sequence). This CDR3 comprises 15 residues. Trimming removed 2 bases from V and 0 bases from J; junction bases left unmatched: 2. This CDR3 reads CSARRQGPNTGELFF. The CDR3 DNA follows: TGCAGTGCTAGACGACAGGGGCCGAACACCGGGGAGCTGTTTTTT.

This clonotype was counted a few times. The chain carries TRBV6-2 or TRBV6-3 and TRBJ1-2, with D maybe TRBD1 (5 bases). There are 12 residues in the CDR3. V was clipped by 7 bases and J by 4 bases, with 10 bases between them. The germline CDR1 and CDR2 sequences are MNHEY and SVGEGT. The DNA for the CDR3 is TGTGCCAGCAAAGAGACAGTCTATGGCTACACCTTC. Its translation: CASKETVYGYTF.

The chain has TRBV20-1 and TRBJ2-7, with 7 bases identical to TRBD2. J gave up 3 bases and V 3 bases, and 8 bases lay outside the gene matches. The germline V gene has CDR1 DFQATT and CDR2 SNEGSKA (reference sequence). This CDR3 has 14 residues. CDR3 DNA sequence: TGCAGTGCTAGCGAAACTAGCGATCACTACGAGCAGTACTTC. Encoded protein: CSASETSDHYEQYF.

This clonotype was seen repeatedly, ten times or more. The CDR3 is CASSYSESGWRGYGYTF. For the CDR3, the DNA is TGTGCCAGCAGTTACTCGGAGTCGGGGTGGCGAGGCTATGGCTACACCTTC. The gene calls are TRBV6-2 or TRBV6-3 and TRBJ1-2; no clear D. The CDR3 sequence is 17 residues long. V was shortened by 0 bases and J by 4 bases, with 18 bases between the two germline ends. Germline assignment: CDR1 MNHEY and CDR2 SVGEGT.

This clonotype was seen ten or more times. This chain joins TRBV5-1 and TRBJ2-7, with 8 bases fitting TRBD1. CDR1 is SGHRS and CDR2 is YFSETQ in the germline V gene. The CDR3 sequence is 15 residues long. The junction had 9 bases not matched to a gene; V was cut back by 3 bases and J by 4 bases. The CDR3 protein is CASSSTGQAIYEQYF. The CDR3 DNA reads as TGCGCCAGCAGCTCAACGGGACAGGCGATATACGAGCAGTACTTC. The variable domain in full, completed from reference TRBV5-1 and TRBJ2-7, reads KAGVTQTPRYLIKTRGQQVTLSCSPISGHRSVSWYQQTPGQGLQFLFEYFSETQRNKGNFPGRFSGRQFSNSRSEMNVSTLELGDSALYLCASSSTGQAIYEQYFGPGTRLTVT.

Ten or more counts support this clonotype. The chain links TRBV20-1 to TRBJ2-7, with D hard to call. V lost 2 bases, J lost 3 bases, and 8 bases lay in between. This CDR3 spans 12 amino acids. CDR1 and CDR2 from the germline V gene are DFQATT and SNEGSKA (reference sequence). The CDR3 coding sequence is TGCAGTGCTAGAATTGATGACTACGAGCAGTACTTC. The encoded protein is CSARIDDYEQYF.

This clonotype has ten or more counts. This sequence joins TRBV6-2 or TRBV6-3 and TRBJ1-2; TRBD1 agrees at 7 bases. Per the germline V gene, CDR1 is MNHEY and CDR2 is SVGEGT. V was clipped by 5 bases and J by 4 bases; unmatched bases: 13. This CDR3 spans 16 amino acids. CDR3 DNA sequence: TGTGCCAGCAGTGCCGACAGGGCCCCAAAGTCCTATGGCTACACCTTC. Its translation: CASSADRAPKSYGYTF.

The chain employs TRBV11-2 and TRBJ1-5; the D is unclear. V gave up 2 bases and J gave up 4 bases, with 15 bases separating them. The germline CDR1 and CDR2 sequences are SGHAT and FQNNGV. The CDR3 is 16 residues long. CDR3 DNA sequence: TGTGCCAGCAGCTTACTCTCCCCGGAACAGAATCAGCCCCAGCATTTT. This gives the protein CASSLLSPEQNQPQHF.

This clonotype was detected ten times or more. V usage is TRBV6-5 and J usage is TRBJ2-7, with unresolved D. The CDR3 loop spans 15 amino acids. Germline V CDR1 and CDR2: MNHEY, SVGAGI. V lost 2 bases and J lost 3, with 14 bases in between. CDR3 in amino acids: CASSYRVGKLYEQYF. DNA for the CDR3: TGTGCCAGCAGTTACCGGGTGGGGAAACTCTACGAGCAGTACTTC.

This clonotype was seen many times. The chain recombines TRBV29-1 with TRBJ1-5, with 8 positions matching TRBD1. Germline CDR1 reads SQVTM; CDR2 reads ANQGSEA. This CDR3 comprises 13 residues. Unmatched junction bases numbered 6, after V lost 6 bases and J lost 5 bases. The CDR3 protein is CSVRTGTDQPQHF. CDR3 bases: TGCAGCGTCCGGACAGGGACGGATCAGCCCCAGCATTTT.

A few counts support this clonotype. V usage is TRBV11-3 and J usage is TRBJ2-7; D assignment may be TRBD1 or TRBD2 (5 bases each). The CDR3 extends over 12 amino acids. Trimming pared 10 bases from V and 5 bases from J, leaving 15 bases between. In germline, CDR1 is SGHNT, CDR2 YENEEA. The CDR3 sequence is CATSWGNDEQYF. The DNA of the CDR3 is TGTGCCACCTCTTGGGGGAACGACGAGCAGTACTTC.

There are many counts of this clonotype. The chain has TRBV30 and TRBJ1-1; 11 positions agree with TRBD1. Germline-derived CDR1 and CDR2 are GTSNPN and SVGIG (reference sequence). After removal of 4 bases from V and 10 bases from J, the junction contained 5 bases not matched to a gene. The length of the CDR3 is 12 residues. The CDR3 loop reads CAWKDRGLVAFF. Here the CDR3 DNA reads TGTGCCTGGAAGGACAGGGGGCTCGTAGCTTTCTTT.

This clonotype was recorded many times. This chain uses TRBV10-3 with TRBJ2-2; TRBD2 aligns across 7 bases. J gave up 6 bases and V 3 bases, and 16 bases lay outside the gene matches. Germline loops: CDR1 ENHRY, CDR2 SYGVKD. The CDR3 is 18 residues long. The CDR3 DNA sequence: TGTGCCATCAGTGATCGAAGCGGGACCATACAAATGGCCGGGGAGCTGTTTTTT. Amino acids: CAISDRSGTIQMAGELFF.

This chain connects TRBV29-1 to TRBJ1-1; D unresolved. Germline CDR1 is SQVTM and CDR2 is ANQGSEA. Trimming took off 4 bases at V and 0 bases at J, with 9 bases between the two ends. The CDR3 contains 13 residues. The CDR3 spells CSVVGHLNTEAFF. The CDR3 DNA sequence: TGCAGCGTTGTAGGGCATTTGAACACTGAAGCTTTCTTT.

Many counts were recorded for this clonotype. V and J are TRBV4-2 and TRBJ2-5; D may be TRBD2 (6 bases). Germline CDR1 reads LGHNA; CDR2 reads YNFKEQ. This CDR3 is 15 amino acids long. V gave up 1 base and J gave up 5 bases, with 14 bases separating them. In DNA, the CDR3 is TGTGCCAGCAGCCAAGGAAGGGGCGGGGCGGAGACCCAGTACTTC. It translates to CASSQGRGGAETQYF.

There are many counts of this clonotype. The CDR3 is CASRPIGTGEETQYF. In nucleotides, the CDR3 is TGTGCCAGCAGACCCATCGGGACAGGGGAAGAGACCCAGTACTTC. This chain uses TRBV6-1 with TRBJ2-5; 10 nucleotides line up with TRBD1. CDR3 size: 15 residues. With 6 bases clipped from V and 3 bases from J, the junction kept 7 bases outside the gene matches. Germline values: CDR1 MNHNS, CDR2 SASEGT.

This clonotype was found many times. V and J are TRBV6-5 and TRBJ1-1; D is unclear. Germline assignment: CDR1 MNHEY and CDR2 SVGAGI. The CDR3 runs 15 residues. Trimming left V 4 bases short and J 0 bases short, with 12 bases between. The CDR3 spells CASSSGGSLNTEAFF. CDR3 DNA: TGTGCCAGCAGTTCGGGCGGGAGCCTGAACACTGAAGCTTTCTTT.

This clonotype was found a few times. The chain recombines TRBV6-2 or TRBV6-3 with TRBJ2-6; TRBD2 agrees at 10 bases. The V gene's germline CDR1 is MNHEY and CDR2 SVGEGT. J was trimmed by 3 bases and V by 7 bases; bases with no gene match: 15. The CDR3 sequence is 19 residues long. CDR3 nucleotides: TGTGCCAGCATCTCAGGGGAAGCGGGAGGGCCTGGTGGGGCCAACGTCCTGACTTTC. Its translation is CASISGEAGGPGGANVLTF.